This T cell receptor beta chain was retrieved from a study of cytomegalovirus exposure and HLA in healthy donors (TCRdb year 2017). Some background on the complete study: According to a later analysis, the 110 or so validation repertoires were produced on the same platform as the 600 to 850 repertoires of the first cohort. The aim of the study was to test whether cataloging public T cell receptors could identify signatures of past pathogen exposure. Along with the roughly 610-subject first cohort, a separate validation cohort of roughly 110 different subjects was used. High-throughput TCR immunosequencing, statistical association of individual TCRs with disease status, and machine learning were combined to predict cytomegalovirus infection status. What the work shows at the level of the full study, not this receptor alone: The authors suggested that the approach could potentially be generalized to other disease states and immunological phenotypes. Most TCR sequences were observed very rarely across donors, whereas some public TCRs were present in many individuals. In both the original and validation cohorts, the classifier was reported to diagnose cytomegalovirus status with high specificity and sensitivity. The validation cohort had no HLA typing available for a later analysis, so co-occurrence within that cohort was assessed over all 130 or so repertoires. A total of 150 to 200 TCR beta chains were listed by the study as associated with cytomegalovirus. In a later analysis, TCRs clustered in the first cohort were found to also tend to co-occur in the 110 or so validation repertoires, with 94% of cluster scores above 0. A few of the identified cytomegalovirus-associated TCR beta chains were confirmed in vitro to be specific for cytomegalovirus antigens.

Unmatched junction bases come to 4, with V trimmed by 5 bases and J by 3 bases. CDR1 and CDR2, looked up from the germline V gene (reference sequence), are MNHEY and SMNVEV. From the cysteine through the phenylalanine, the CDR3 covers 13 amino acids. Kept here is only the CDR3 DNA, which spans 39 bases and is read in frame from base 1. The library was prepared using the immunoSEQ multiplex PCR assay. On the study's bioinformatics: To diagnose cytomegalovirus status from the catalog of TCR beta chain sequences, a statistical classification framework was built. As stored in TCRdb, this immuneACCESS dataset retains in-frame rearrangements with V and J assigned. A fraction of the clones does not appear; measured against another copy, unresolved V genes explain less than half of the discrepancy, and the remainder lacks a known reason. V and J calls and clone size are given by that table; D and trimming were obtained from the DNA. The sample table holds around 60,000 clones, of which 85% to 95% were seen once. Of the sample, nearly 6% falls within the top ten clones.

A remark on this clone: Its antigen is still unknown. Qualities for individual bases were not recorded, and no much larger clone is one base off.

The donors belonged to the validation cohort of around 110 subjects, which was separate from the roughly 670-subject first cohort. The sequence joins TRBV27 to TRBJ2-7; 7 bases in between match TRBD1. The receptor was isolated from a woman between 18 and 30 years old in good health and CMV-seropositive. The sample comprised PBMCs. Here the CDR3 is given as CASSIGTDYEQYF. The nucleotide sequence reads TGTGCCAGCAGTATCGGGACAGACTACGAGCAGTACTTC.